This T cell receptor (beta chain) was profiled in a study of shared clonotypes between healthy human individuals. Template for every sorted-subset replicate PCR totaled roughly 210 ng DNA, roughly 30,000 T cell genomes. Here immunoSEQ multiplex PCR was the method, and the copy in TCRdb shows in-frame clones only, minus some. This sample has 2.5 million or so clones, with just over 90% found just once. This TCR was sampled from a man between 18 and 35 years old in good health. Sequencing was carried out using naive CD4+ T cells sorted from blood. Subset specified: CD45RA+ positively selected.

The CDR3 sequence: CASSDPLADPWGEQYF. The CDR3 bases are TGTGCCAGCAGCGATCCCCTAGCGGACCCATGGGGAGAGCAGTACTTC. The rearrangement links TRBV9 to TRBJ2-5; 7 bases are shared with TRBD2. Germline CDR1 reads SGDLS; CDR2 reads YYNGEE. The CDR3 contains 16 residues. V shed 3 bases, J shed 11 bases, and the junction held 19 bases outside the gene matches.